This entry lists 21 T cell receptor beta chains sequenced from one sample in a study (dated by TCRdb to 2013 to 2016). Receptor amplification or capture employed multiplex PCR. The data were produced on an Ion Torrent PGM. For the approximately 25-patient analysis, adaptor-ligated barcode primers were used to amplify TRBV12-4/TRBJ1-2 clonotypes. The public reads were quality trimmed at Q25 with fastp and then assembled into clones with MiXCR by TCRdb, keeping productive beta chains. CDR3 protein sequences are deduplicated, and each keeps its most common genes and DNA. The sample table records about 320 distinct CDR3 sequences; 17% of these occur just once. The top ten clones comprise under 75% of the sample. Sequencing was carried out using memory CD4+ T cells sorted from blood. This specimen's cell subset or site label, per the study, means: memory CD4+ T cells, CD4+CD45RO+CD25-. The receptors were sampled from a female donor with breast cancer.

This clonotype qualifies as hyperexpanded (1% or more). The chain has TRBV12-3 or TRBV12-4 and TRBJ1-2; D unresolved. The CDR3 totals 12 residues. Trimming removed 5 bases at V and 5 bases at J, with 9 bases between. CDR3 DNA sequence: TGTGCCAGCAGTGTAGACAAATATGGCTACACCTTC. It encodes CASSVDKYGYTF.

This chain links TRBV12-3 or TRBV12-4 with TRBJ1-2; TRBD1 aligns across 10 bases. CDR3 size: 14 residues. With 5 bases clipped from V and 5 bases from J, the junction kept 5 bases outside the gene matches. For the CDR3, the DNA is TGTGCCAGCAGTGATCCGGGACAGGGGTATGGCTACACCTTC. Protein product: CASSDPGQGYGYTF.

In its sample, this clonotype is large. The chain has TRBV12-3 or TRBV12-4 and TRBJ1-2; D is unclear. This CDR3 is built from 12 residues. The ends were cut back, 2 bases at V and 8 bases at J, with 9 bases in the middle. This CDR3 is CASSLSRLGYTF. The CDR3 DNA sequence: TGTGCCAGCAGTTTATCCAGACTCGGCTACACCTTC.

Within the sample, this clonotype is large (0.1 to 1%). The rearrangement joins TRBV12-3 or TRBV12-4 to TRBJ1-2, with D possibly TRBD1 on 5 matching bases. The CDR3 has 13 amino acids. V lost 5 bases and J lost 8, with 15 bases in between. CDR3 bases: TGTGCCAGCAGTCGAAGGGGCTTGGGAGGCTACACCTTC. Protein: CASSRRGLGGYTF.

This clonotype is large by share. V is TRBV12-3 or TRBV12-4 and J is TRBJ1-2; no clear D gene. This CDR3 comprises 12 residues. Trimming pared 5 bases from V and 9 bases from J, leaving 13 bases between. This CDR3 reads CASSDSGRSYTF. CDR3 sequence (DNA): TGTGCCAGCAGTGACTCGGGCCGCAGCTACACCTTC.

This clonotype is large in the sample. This chain joins TRBV12-3 or TRBV12-4 and TRBJ1-2; D possibly corresponds to TRBD1 (5 bases). CDR3 length equals 13 residues. V shed 4 bases and J shed 7 bases, with 13 bases lying between them. In DNA, the CDR3 is TGTGCCAGCAGTTCAAGTGGGGACTCTGGCTACACCTTC. It codes for CASSSSGDSGYTF.

The J gene is TRBJ1-2, the V gene TRBV12-3 or TRBV12-4, with D possibly matching TRBD1 (6 bases). The CDR3 length is 12 residues. The ends were cut back, 5 bases at V and 7 bases at J, with 11 bases in the middle. The CDR3 coding sequence is TGTGCCAGCAGTCCGGACAGCTCTGGCTACACCTTC. Protein product: CASSPDSSGYTF.

The chain couples TRBV12-3 or TRBV12-4 to TRBJ1-2; TRBD1 aligns across 10 bases. V shed 6 bases, J shed 8 bases, and the junction held 3 bases outside the gene matches. This CDR3 comprises 12 residues. The CDR3 spells CASRGQGQGYTF. The DNA of the CDR3 is TGTGCCAGCAGGGGACAGGGGCAAGGCTACACCTTC.

By share, this clonotype counts as large. The rearrangement links TRBV12-3 or TRBV12-4 to TRBJ1-2; maybe TRBD1 (6 bases). V shed 3 bases and J shed 2 bases, with 7 bases lying between them. This CDR3 has 13 residues. The CDR3 DNA follows: TGTGCCAGCAGTTTCGACAGGAACTATGGCTACACCTTC. Translation gives CASSFDRNYGYTF.

This clonotype is medium-sized (0.01 to 0.1%). The chain employs TRBV12-3 or TRBV12-4 and TRBJ1-2; D remains unclear. The CDR3 loop spans 13 amino acids. The germline V and J ends were trimmed by 6 bases and 2 bases, with 10 bases remaining between them. The CDR3 region is CASSRGGNYGYTF. For the CDR3, the DNA is TGTGCCAGCAGCCGAGGAGGCAACTATGGCTACACCTTC.

This chain links TRBV12-3 or TRBV12-4 with TRBJ1-2; possibly TRBD1 for D (6 bases). CDR3 size: 14 residues. V was cut by 1 base and J by 5 bases, with 11 bases left in between. DNA for the CDR3: TGTGCCAGCAGTTTAGAGGGACACCGGTATGGCTACACCTTC. Protein sequence: CASSLEGHRYGYTF.

This chain uses TRBV12-3 or TRBV12-4 with TRBJ1-2; D is perhaps TRBD1 (5 bases). The CDR3 extends over 11 amino acids. Trimming removed 5 bases from V and 4 bases from J, with 5 bases in between. The CDR3 reads CASSDSYGYTF. Here the CDR3 DNA reads TGTGCCAGCAGTGACAGCTATGGCTACACCTTC.

This clonotype occurred a few times. The CDR3: CASRLGQALYGYTF. The CDR3 DNA follows: TGTGCCAGCAGGTTGGGACAGGCCCTATATGGCTACACCTTC. The chain has TRBV12-3 or TRBV12-4 and TRBJ1-2, with TRBD1 matching over 8 bases. This CDR3 contains 14 residues. Trimming took 6 bases from V and 5 from J; bases not matched to a gene: 8.

This clonotype is labeled as large. The chain recombines TRBV12-3 or TRBV12-4 with TRBJ1-2; perhaps TRBD1 as D (6 bases). This CDR3 region has 14 residues. Trimming left V 2 bases short and J 4 bases short, with 11 bases between. CDR3 in DNA: TGTGCCAGCAGTTTAACAGGGAGGGGCTATGGCTACACCTTC. Protein sequence: CASSLTGRGYGYTF.

This clonotype was found many times. The chain recombines TRBV12-3 or TRBV12-4 with TRBJ1-2, with TRBD1 matching 8 bases. The V gene end was trimmed by 6 bases and the J gene end by 4 bases; junction bases not matched to a gene: 10. CDR3 size: 15 residues. Here the CDR3 reads CASSRGQATLYGYTF. As DNA, the CDR3 is TGTGCCAGCAGCCGGGGACAGGCTACCCTCTATGGCTACACCTTC.

This clonotype ranks as large. V usage is TRBV12-3 or TRBV12-4 and J usage is TRBJ1-2; no reliable D call. V was trimmed by 8 bases and J by 8 bases, leaving 21 bases between them. The CDR3 runs 14 residues. DNA of the CDR3: TGTGCCAGCTCTATGCAGATCGGGAAAGTAGGCTACACCTTC. Protein product: CASSMQIGKVGYTF.

The chain joins TRBV12-3 or TRBV12-4 to TRBJ1-2, with D possibly matching TRBD1 (5 bases). The V end was cut by 6 bases, the J end by 4 bases, with 12 bases between. The CDR3 is made up of 13 amino acids. CDR3 region: CASRLGLAYGYTF. CDR3 DNA: TGTGCCAGCAGGTTGGGACTTGCCTATGGCTACACCTTC.

Within the sample, this clonotype is medium-sized. This chain uses TRBV12-3 or TRBV12-4 with TRBJ1-2; 9 bases match TRBD1. The CDR3 spans 16 residues. The V segment lost 4 bases and the J segment 1 base; nucleotides outside the gene matches: 7. Here the CDR3 reads CASSYAGTGSNYGYTF. In DNA form, the CDR3 reads TGTGCCAGCAGTTACGCCGGGACAGGGAGTAACTATGGCTACACCTTC.

This clonotype is labeled large. This chain joins TRBV12-3 or TRBV12-4 and TRBJ1-2; no clear D gene. V gave up 5 bases and J gave up 7 bases, with 20 bases separating them. CDR3 length: 15 residues. CDR3 loop: CASSDTLTVNRGYTF. The CDR3 nucleotides are TGTGCCAGCAGTGACACTCTAACCGTGAATCGTGGCTACACCTTC.

By frequency in the sample, this clonotype is large. The rearrangement uses TRBV12-3 or TRBV12-4 and TRBJ1-2; D not resolved. The CDR3 is made up of 13 amino acids. V was trimmed by 6 bases and J by 8 bases, leaving 16 bases between them. For the CDR3, the DNA is TGTGCCAGCAGCCGCGGGCAACCAGAAGGCTACACCTTC. It specifies CASSRGQPEGYTF.

By sample share, this clonotype is medium-sized. The chain recombines TRBV12-3 or TRBV12-4 with TRBJ1-2; D might be TRBD1 (6 bases). V lost 10 bases and J lost 4, with 16 bases in between. This CDR3 comprises 13 residues. The CDR3 region has the DNA TGTGCCACCGCAACAGGGAGTGGCTATGGCTACACCTTC. Protein sequence: CATATGSGYGYTF.